These T cell receptor beta chains were read from a single sample in a study of shared clonotypes between healthy human individuals. Using immunoSEQ multiplex PCR, the repertoire was profiled, and TCRdb retains in-frame clones only, with some absent. The sample shows 2 million to 2.5 million clones, 85% to 95% of them seen only once. Sequenced material: naive CD4+ T cells from PBMCs. The receptors come from a man aged 18-30 years in good health. Some clones in this sample may be carry-over from other donors' samples. The CDR3 runs from the conserved cysteine through the conserved F or W. D genes are given only for firm matches. Size is stated for part of the rows, as once, few or many counts, or as a class when the clone is expanded.

clone_size,v_call,j_call,d_call,cdr3_aa,cdr3_nt
NA,TRBV29-1,TRBJ2-1,NA,CSVGGDWVQGEQFF,TGCAGCGTTGGCGGGGACTGGGTTCAGGGTGAGCAGTTCTTC
NA,TRBV9,TRBJ2-7,NA,CASSVSSVSYEQYF,TGTGCCAGCAGCGTCAGCTCTGTCTCCTACGAGCAGTACTTC
NA,TRBV6-5,TRBJ2-3,TRBD2,CASSYSRTSATDTQYF,TGTGCCAGCAGTTACAGTCGGACTAGCGCCACAGATACGCAGTATTTT
NA,TRBV5-1,TRBJ2-3,NA,CASSLASFGRTDTQYF,TGCGCCAGCAGCTTGGCCTCTTTTGGACGCACAGATACGCAGTATTTT
NA,TRBV6-5,TRBJ1-1,NA,CASSYSTGGTEAFF,TGTGCCAGCAGTTACTCGACGGGGGGGACTGAAGCTTTCTTT
NA,TRBV28,TRBJ1-1,NA,CASSLPAGRAEAFF,TGTGCCAGCAGTTTACCAGCCGGAAGGGCCGAAGCTTTCTTT
NA,TRBV5-1,TRBJ2-5,NA,CASSLAGRAEETQYF,TGCGCCAGCAGCTTGGCGGGCAGGGCCGAGGAGACCCAGTACTTC
NA,TRBV28,TRBJ1-6,NA,CATRGSSPLHF,TGTGCCACCCGGGGATCCTCACCCCTCCACTTT
NA,TRBV6-5,TRBJ2-4,NA,CASSYGVAKNIQYF,TGTGCCAGCAGTTACGGGGTAGCCAAAAACATTCAGTACTTC
NA,TRBV7-3,TRBJ2-5,NA,CASSPGAQETQYF,TGTGCCAGCAGCCCGGGAGCCCAAGAGACCCAGTACTTC
NA,TRBV29-1,TRBJ2-7,TRBD1,CSVVRDRLSYEQYF,TGCAGCGTTGTGCGGGACAGGCTATCCTACGAGCAGTACTTC
NA,TRBV11-2,TRBJ1-5,TRBD1,CASSPDVRGNQPQHF,TGTGCCAGCAGCCCTGATGTCAGGGGGAATCAGCCCCAGCATTTT
NA,TRBV7-8,TRBJ2-7,NA,CASSPNEGLYEQYF,TGTGCCAGCAGCCCGAATGAAGGGCTCTACGAGCAGTACTTC
NA,TRBV28,TRBJ2-7,NA,CASTLGGGQRYYEQYF,TGTGCCAGCACTTTAGGAGGCGGGCAAAGATACTACGAGCAGTACTTC
NA,TRBV5-1,TRBJ2-2,TRBD2,CASSSGLAGGGELFF,TGCGCCAGCAGCTCTGGACTAGCGGGCGGCGGGGAGCTGTTTTTT
NA,TRBV18,TRBJ2-7,NA,CASSPPPTSISEQYF,TGTGCCAGCTCACCACCTCCGACTAGTATAAGCGAGCAGTACTTC
NA,TRBV19,TRBJ1-5,TRBD1,CASSRQGGNQPQHF,TGTGCCAGTAGTCGACAGGGGGGCAATCAGCCCCAGCATTTT
NA,TRBV15,TRBJ1-4,NA,CATSGGRSNEKLFF,TGTGCCACCAGCGGGGGACGGTCTAATGAAAAACTGTTTTTT
once,TRBV2,TRBJ2-3,NA,CASNPNTDTQYF,TGTGCCAGCAACCCGAACACAGATACGCAGTATTTT
NA,TRBV29-1,TRBJ2-3,TRBD2,CSVGGVAGGTDTQYF,TGCAGCGTTGGTGGGGTAGCGGGAGGCACAGATACGCAGTATTTT
once,TRBV7-9,TRBJ1-1,NA,CASSLGQGDTEAFF,TGTGCCAGCAGCTTAGGCCAGGGAGACACTGAAGCTTTCTTT
NA,TRBV5-1,TRBJ1-1,NA,CASSLIGGRNTEAFF,TGCGCCAGCAGCTTGATAGGGGGAAGGAACACTGAAGCTTTCTTT
NA,TRBV6-1,TRBJ2-5,NA,CASSESWWVQETQYF,TGTGCCAGCAGTGAAAGTTGGTGGGTGCAAGAGACCCAGTACTTC
NA,TRBV10-3,TRBJ1-5,NA,CAISGTDNQPQHF,TGTGCCATCAGCGGGACGGACAATCAGCCCCAGCATTTT
NA,TRBV29-1,TRBJ1-3,TRBD1,CSSGETGPGNTIYF,TGCAGCTCAGGGGAGACAGGGCCTGGAAACACCATATATTTT
NA,TRBV11-3,TRBJ2-7,NA,CASSLRDGIEQYF,TGTGCCAGCAGCTTAAGGGACGGGATTGAGCAGTACTTC
NA,TRBV5-1,TRBJ2-7,NA,CASSLLAKYYEQYF,TGCGCCAGCAGCTTGCTAGCGAAATACTACGAGCAGTACTTC
NA,TRBV7-8,TRBJ2-1,TRBD2,CASRWRGLAGENEQFF,TGTGCCAGCAGGTGGAGAGGACTAGCGGGAGAGAATGAGCAGTTCTTC
NA,TRBV7-9,TRBJ1-3,NA,CASSSPGRSGNTIYF,TGTGCCAGCAGCTCCCCAGGCCGCTCTGGAAACACCATATATTTT
once,TRBV29-1,TRBJ2-7,NA,CSVARTAYEQYF,TGCAGCGTTGCGAGAACAGCCTACGAGCAGTACTTC